Listed below are T cell receptor beta chains from one sample, sequenced in a study of T cell responses to AZD1222 COVID-19 vaccine. The repertoire was sequenced with immunoSEQ multiplex PCR; TCRdb's copy has only in-frame clones and lacks some. The repertoire holds more than 150,000 clones, with 90% as singletons. The input for sequencing was peripheral blood, taken 28 days after the second AZD1222 dose. The source is an adult who received the AZD1222 COVID-19 vaccine. CDR3s include the opening cysteine and the closing phenylalanine or tryptophan. Each record gives: V gene, clone size, CDR3 protein. Some rows have no size entry. The others give once, few or many, or a class for an expanded clone.

TRBV14 | - | CASSRRQMNTEAFF
TRBV5-1 | - | CASSSSNTGNIQYF
TRBV5-1 | once | CASSPNPPHMTNFNGYTF
TRBV5-4 | - | CASSHGISGGNTGELFF
TRBV5-8 | - | CASLQEFNEKLFF
TRBV11-3 | - | CASSPSGRSEQFF
TRBV7-9 | - | CASSSLFSSGRWNEQFF
TRBV9 | - | CASSVGLQGREQFF
TRBV30 | - | CALDSLSEKLFF
TRBV6-5 | - | CASSYSRGDTEAFF
TRBV5-6 | once | CASSSLRRDEQFF
TRBV19 | - | CASRGTVPNSPLHF
TRBV12-3/TRBV12-4 | - | CASSLQTTYEQYF
TRBV27 | - | CASRPTRVYSSYNEQFF
TRBV19 | - | CASSMAWPGDEQFF
TRBV18 | - | CASSPRRLHGVDEKLFF
TRBV19 | - | CASSIQGETQYF
TRBV7-2 | - | CASSFRGINTDTQYF
TRBV30 | - | CAWRTGHSSYEQYF
TRBV18 | - | CASSLESGQGSYGYTF
TRBV5-1 | - | CASRPSGGTLNEQFF
TRBV15 | once | CATSRDPGGAKNEKLFF
TRBV30 | - | CAWNRGPGELFF
TRBV2 | - | CASSAFLSSNQPQHF
TRBV5-1 | - | CASSQSGDYGYTF
TRBV2 | - | CASSEATGGTF
TRBV7-9 | - | CASSFVGANGYTF
TRBV21-1 | - | CASSKAVGSTDTQYF
TRBV19 | - | CASRRTGNVYGYTF
TRBV7-9 | once | CATEGEIAKNIQYF
TRBV19 | - | CASSFTVYQPQHF
TRBV6-5 | - | CASTDRFSGNTIYF
TRBV30 | - | CAWSSSGLLTDTQYF
TRBV19 | - | CASSTDRGRQPQHF
TRBV16 | - | CASSRQGLMNTEAFF
TRBV7-3 | - | CASRKTGGSTGELFF
TRBV5-1 | - | CASSLGGPEEQYF
TRBV18 | - | CASSPGDYGYTF
TRBV6-5 | - | CASQGVWNIQYF
TRBV28 | - | CASSLRAGNSPLHF